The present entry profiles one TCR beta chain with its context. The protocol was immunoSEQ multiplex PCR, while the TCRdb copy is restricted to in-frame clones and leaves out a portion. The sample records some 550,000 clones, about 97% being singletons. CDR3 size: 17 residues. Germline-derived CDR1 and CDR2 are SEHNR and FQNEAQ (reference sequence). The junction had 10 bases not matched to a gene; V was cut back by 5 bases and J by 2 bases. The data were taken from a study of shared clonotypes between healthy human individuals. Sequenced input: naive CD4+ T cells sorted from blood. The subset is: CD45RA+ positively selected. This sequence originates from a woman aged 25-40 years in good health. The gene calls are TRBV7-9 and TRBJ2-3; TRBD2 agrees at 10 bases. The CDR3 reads CASSQLASGSFTDTQYF. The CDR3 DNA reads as TGTGCCAGCAGCCAGCTGGCTAGCGGGAGTTTCACAGATACGCAGTATTTT. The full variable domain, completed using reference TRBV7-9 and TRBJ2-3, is DTGVSQNPRHKITKRGQNVTFRCDPISEHNRLYWYRQTLGQGPEFLTYFQNEAQLEKSRLLSDRFSAERPKGSFSTLEIQRTEQGDSAMYLCASSQLASGSFTDTQYFGPGTRLTVL.